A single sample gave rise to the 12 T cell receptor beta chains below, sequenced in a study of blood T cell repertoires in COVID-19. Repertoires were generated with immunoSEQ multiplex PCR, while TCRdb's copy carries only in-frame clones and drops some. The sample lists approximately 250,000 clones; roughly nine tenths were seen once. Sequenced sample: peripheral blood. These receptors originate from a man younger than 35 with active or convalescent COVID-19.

As DNA, the CDR3 is TGTGCCTGGAGTAATTGGCAGTATAATTCACCCCTCCACTTT. Its protein is CAWSNWQYNSPLHF. This chain uses TRBV30 with TRBJ1-6; D not resolved. Germline V lookup: CDR1 GTSNPN, CDR2 SVGIG (reference sequence). The CDR3 contains 14 residues. V gave up 2 bases and J gave up 4 bases, with 9 bases separating them.

The CDR3 DNA follows: TGTGCCAGTACGTGGGGCGAGTATGGCTACACCTTC. Its protein is CASTWGEYGYTF. The chain recombines TRBV19 with TRBJ1-2, with D perhaps matching TRBD1 (5 bases). CDR3 length: 12 residues. Trimming took 7 bases from V and 5 from J, leaving 11 bases between them. Germline CDR1 LNHDA, CDR2 SQIVND (reference sequence).

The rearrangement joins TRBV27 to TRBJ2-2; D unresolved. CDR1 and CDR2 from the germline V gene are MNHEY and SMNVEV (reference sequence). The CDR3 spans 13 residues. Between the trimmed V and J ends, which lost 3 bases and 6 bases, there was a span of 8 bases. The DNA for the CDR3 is TGTGCCAGCAGTTTCGGGTCGGCCGGGGAGCTGTTTTTT. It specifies CASSFGSAGELFF.

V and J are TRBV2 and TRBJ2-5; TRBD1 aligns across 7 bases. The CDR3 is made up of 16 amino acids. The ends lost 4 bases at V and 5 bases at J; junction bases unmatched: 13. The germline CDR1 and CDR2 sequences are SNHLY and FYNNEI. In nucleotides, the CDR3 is TGTGCCAGCAGTGTATGGGCGCGAGGGGGCAGGGAGACCCAGTACTTC. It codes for CASSVWARGGRETQYF.

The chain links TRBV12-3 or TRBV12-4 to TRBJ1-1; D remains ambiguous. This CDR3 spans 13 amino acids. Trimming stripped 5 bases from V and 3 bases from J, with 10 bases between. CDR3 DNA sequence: TGTGCCAGCAGTCCGGGAACATACACTGAAGCTTTCTTT. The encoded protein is CASSPGTYTEAFF.

CDR3 loop: CASSLAGEAKNIQYF. The CDR3 coding sequence is TGCGCCAGCAGTCTAGCGGGAGAGGCCAAAAACATTCAGTACTTC. The chain links TRBV10-1 to TRBJ2-4; 10 nucleotides line up with TRBD2. After removal of 5 bases from V and 1 base from J, the junction contained 2 bases not matched to a gene. Germline lookup yields CDR1 WNHNN and CDR2 SYGVQD (reference sequence). This CDR3 is 15 amino acids long.

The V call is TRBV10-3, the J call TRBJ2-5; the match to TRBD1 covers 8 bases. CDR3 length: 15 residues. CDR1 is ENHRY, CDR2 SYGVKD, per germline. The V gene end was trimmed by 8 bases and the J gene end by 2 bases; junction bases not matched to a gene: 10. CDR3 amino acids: CAIGRQGPLQETQYF. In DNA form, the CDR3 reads TGTGCCATCGGCCGACAGGGGCCCTTACAAGAGACCCAGTACTTC.

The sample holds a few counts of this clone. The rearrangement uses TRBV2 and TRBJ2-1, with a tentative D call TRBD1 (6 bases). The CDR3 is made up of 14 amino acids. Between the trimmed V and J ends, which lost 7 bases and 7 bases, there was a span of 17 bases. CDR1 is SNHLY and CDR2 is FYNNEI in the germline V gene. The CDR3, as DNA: TGTGCCAGCATCCAACGCTTCAGGGGTAATGAGCAGTTCTTC. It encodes CASIQRFRGNEQFF.

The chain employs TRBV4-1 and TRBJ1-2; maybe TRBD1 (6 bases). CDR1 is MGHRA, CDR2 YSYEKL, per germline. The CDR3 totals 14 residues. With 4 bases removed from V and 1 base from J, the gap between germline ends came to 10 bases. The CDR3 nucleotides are TGCGCCAGCAGCCGGACAGCGCTTAACTATGGCTACACCTTC. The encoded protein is CASSRTALNYGYTF.

Here the CDR3 reads CASRLRAGRAGANVLTF. The CDR3 nucleotides read TGTGCCAGCAGATTACGCGCCGGCAGGGCCGGGGCCAACGTCCTGACTTTC. This chain links TRBV27 with TRBJ2-6; a weak D match, TRBD1 (5 bases). Trimming removed 6 bases from V and 4 bases from J, with 19 bases in between. This CDR3 has 17 residues. Germline CDR1 reads MNHEY; CDR2 reads SMNVEV (reference sequence).

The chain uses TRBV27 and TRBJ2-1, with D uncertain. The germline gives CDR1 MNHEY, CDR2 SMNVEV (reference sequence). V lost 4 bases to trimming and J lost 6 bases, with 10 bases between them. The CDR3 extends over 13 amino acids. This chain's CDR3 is CASSYPPGNEQFF. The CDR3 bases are TGTGCCAGCAGTTATCCCCCCGGCAATGAGCAGTTCTTC.

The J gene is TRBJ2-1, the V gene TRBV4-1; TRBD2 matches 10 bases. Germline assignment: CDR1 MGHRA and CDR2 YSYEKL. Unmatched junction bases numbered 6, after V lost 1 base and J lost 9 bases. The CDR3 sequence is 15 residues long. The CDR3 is CASSQGTSGAAEQFF. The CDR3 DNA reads TGCGCCAGCAGCCAAGGGACTAGCGGAGCGGCTGAGCAGTTCTTC.